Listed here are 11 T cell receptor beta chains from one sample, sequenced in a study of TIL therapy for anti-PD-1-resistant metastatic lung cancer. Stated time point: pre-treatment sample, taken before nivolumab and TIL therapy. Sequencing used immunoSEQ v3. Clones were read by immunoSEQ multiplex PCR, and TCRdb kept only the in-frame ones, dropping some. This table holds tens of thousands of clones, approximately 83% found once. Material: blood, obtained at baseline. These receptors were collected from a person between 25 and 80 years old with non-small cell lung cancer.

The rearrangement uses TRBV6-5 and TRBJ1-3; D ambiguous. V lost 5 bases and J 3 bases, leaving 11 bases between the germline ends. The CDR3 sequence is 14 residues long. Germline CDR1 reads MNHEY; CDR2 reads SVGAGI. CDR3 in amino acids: CASSTGGLGNTIYF. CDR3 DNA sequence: TGTGCCAGCAGTACCGGAGGACTTGGAAACACCATATATTTT.

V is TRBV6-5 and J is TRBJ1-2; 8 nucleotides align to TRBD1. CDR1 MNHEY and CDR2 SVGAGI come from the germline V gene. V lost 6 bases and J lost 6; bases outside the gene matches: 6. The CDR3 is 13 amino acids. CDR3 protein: CASSRDRLDGYTF. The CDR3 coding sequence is TGTGCCAGCAGCCGGGACAGGTTAGATGGCTACACCTTC.

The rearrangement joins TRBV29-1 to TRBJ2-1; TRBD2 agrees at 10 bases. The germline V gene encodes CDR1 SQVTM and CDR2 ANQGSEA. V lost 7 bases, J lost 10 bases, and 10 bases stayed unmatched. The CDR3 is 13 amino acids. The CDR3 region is CSAHQTLAGEQFF. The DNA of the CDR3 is TGCAGCGCCCACCAAACACTAGCGGGGGAGCAGTTCTTC.

The CDR3, as DNA: TGTGCCAGCAGCTTCAGGGGGGGGACCAAAAACATTCAGTACTTC. Amino acids: CASSFRGGTKNIQYF. The V call is TRBV3-1 (or the pseudogene TRBV3-2), the J call TRBJ2-4; the D gene could be TRBD1 or TRBD2 (7 bases each). Looked up from germline, CDR1 is LGHDT and CDR2 is YNNKEL (reference sequence). V lost 5 bases to trimming and J lost 2 bases, with 13 bases between them. The CDR3 is 15 amino acids.

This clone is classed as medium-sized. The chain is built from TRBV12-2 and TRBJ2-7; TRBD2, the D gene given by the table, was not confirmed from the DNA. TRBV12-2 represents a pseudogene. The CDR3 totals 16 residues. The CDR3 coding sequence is TGTGCAAGTCGCACGAGAACCCGGAGGTGGATCTACGAGCAGTACTTC. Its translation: CASRTRTRRWIYEQYF.

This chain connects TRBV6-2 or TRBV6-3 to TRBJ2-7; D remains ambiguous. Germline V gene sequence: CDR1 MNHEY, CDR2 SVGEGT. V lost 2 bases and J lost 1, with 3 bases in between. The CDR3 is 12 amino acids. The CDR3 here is CASSYKSYEQYF. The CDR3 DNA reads TGTGCCAGCAGTTACAAGTCCTACGAGCAGTACTTC.

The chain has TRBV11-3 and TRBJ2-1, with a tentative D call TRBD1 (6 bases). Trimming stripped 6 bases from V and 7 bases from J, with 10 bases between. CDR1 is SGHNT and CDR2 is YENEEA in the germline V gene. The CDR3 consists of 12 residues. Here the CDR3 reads CASSFTGNEQFF. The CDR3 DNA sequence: TGTGCCAGCAGTTTTACAGGGAATGAGCAGTTCTTC.

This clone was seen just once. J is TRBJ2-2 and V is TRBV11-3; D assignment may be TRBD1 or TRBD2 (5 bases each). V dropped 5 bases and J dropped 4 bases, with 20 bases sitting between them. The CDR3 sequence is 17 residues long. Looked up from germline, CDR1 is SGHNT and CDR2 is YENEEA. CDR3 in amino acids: CASSPRGRGVFTGELFF. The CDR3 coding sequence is TGTGCCAGCAGCCCACGGGGAAGGGGTGTTTTCACCGGGGAGCTGTTTTTT.

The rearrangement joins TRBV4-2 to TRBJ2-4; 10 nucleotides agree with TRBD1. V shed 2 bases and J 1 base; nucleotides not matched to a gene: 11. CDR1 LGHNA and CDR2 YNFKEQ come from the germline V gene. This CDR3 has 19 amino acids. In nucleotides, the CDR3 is TGTGCCAGCAGCCAACTCTCGGGACAGGGGAGCTCGGCCAAAAACATTCAGTACTTC. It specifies CASSQLSGQGSSAKNIQYF.

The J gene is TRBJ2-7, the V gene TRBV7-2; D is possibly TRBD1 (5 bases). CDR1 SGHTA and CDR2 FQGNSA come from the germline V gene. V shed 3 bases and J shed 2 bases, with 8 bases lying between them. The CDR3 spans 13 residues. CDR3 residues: CASSFRRAYEQYF. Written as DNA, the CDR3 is TGTGCCAGCAGCTTCCGCAGGGCCTACGAGCAGTACTTC.

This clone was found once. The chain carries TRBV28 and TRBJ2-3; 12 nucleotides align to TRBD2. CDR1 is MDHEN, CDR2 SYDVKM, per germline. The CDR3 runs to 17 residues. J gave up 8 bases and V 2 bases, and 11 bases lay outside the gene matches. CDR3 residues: CASSLGLAGGVRSTQYF. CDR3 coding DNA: TGTGCCAGCAGTTTAGGGCTAGCGGGAGGGGTGAGGTCTACGCAGTATTTT.